This is a list of T cell receptor beta chains from one sample in a study of blood T cell repertoires in COVID-19. The table came from immunoSEQ multiplex PCR; TCRdb's copy has only in-frame clones and leaves some out. The sample shows about 190,000 clones, 84% of them seen only once. Sequencing input: peripheral blood. These TCRs come from a man aged 30-40 years with active or convalescent COVID-19. Both conserved end residues are part of each CDR3. D genes are given only for firm matches. The listing skips clone size in some rows; elsewhere it reads once, few, many or a size class.

v_gene: TRBV4-3
abundance: -
d_gene: TRBD1
j_gene: TRBJ2-4
CDR3aa: CASSQDQGVQAKNIQYF
CDR3nt: TGCGCCAGCAGCCAAGATCAGGGGGTGCAAGCCAAAAACATTCAGTACTTC

v_gene: TRBV6-5
abundance: many
d_gene: -
j_gene: TRBJ2-7
CDR3aa: CASSYSTHAYEQYF
CDR3nt: TGTGCCAGCAGTTACTCTACTCACGCCTACGAGCAGTACTTC

v_gene: TRBV6-2/TRBV6-3
abundance: -
d_gene: -
j_gene: TRBJ2-3
CDR3aa: CASSYSTTRRDTDTQYF
CDR3nt: TGTGCCAGCAGTTACTCGACTACCAGACGGGACACAGATACGCAGTATTTT

v_gene: TRBV7-9
abundance: -
d_gene: TRBD1
j_gene: TRBJ2-7
CDR3aa: CASSLGTALSYEQYF
CDR3nt: TGTGCCAGCAGCCTCGGGACAGCCCTATCCTACGAGCAGTACTTC

v_gene: TRBV7-9
abundance: -
d_gene: TRBD1
j_gene: TRBJ1-2
CDR3aa: CASSPGTGAFQDGYTF
CDR3nt: TGTGCCAGCAGCCCGGGCACAGGGGCGTTTCAGGATGGCTACACCTTC

v_gene: TRBV5-1
abundance: -
d_gene: -
j_gene: TRBJ1-1
CDR3aa: CASSLNEYVNTEAFF
CDR3nt: TGCGCCAGCAGCTTAAACGAGTACGTGAACACTGAAGCTTTCTTT

v_gene: TRBV5-1
abundance: -
d_gene: TRBD1
j_gene: TRBJ2-5
CDR3aa: CASSRTGIETQYF
CDR3nt: TGCGCCAGCAGCCGGACAGGGATAGAGACCCAGTACTTC

v_gene: TRBV4-1
abundance: -
d_gene: -
j_gene: TRBJ1-3
CDR3aa: CASSHAGNTIYF
CDR3nt: TGCGCCAGCAGCCACGCTGGAAACACCATATATTTT

v_gene: TRBV19
abundance: once
d_gene: -
j_gene: TRBJ2-3
CDR3aa: CASSTPRSGGTDTQYF
CDR3nt: TGTGCCAGTAGTACGCCGAGAAGCGGAGGCACAGATACGCAGTATTTT

v_gene: TRBV10-3
abundance: -
d_gene: TRBD1
j_gene: TRBJ2-5
CDR3aa: CAISGTGGAWQETQYF
CDR3nt: TGTGCCATCAGTGGGACAGGGGGCGCGTGGCAAGAGACCCAGTACTTC